This T cell receptor (beta chain) was identified during a study of T cell changes during pregnancy in multiple sclerosis. TCRdb's table, derived via immunoSEQ multiplex PCR, lists solely in-frame clones and lacks some. This table has 99,000 or so clones, approximately 93% appearing once. Germline lookup yields CDR1 SGHRS and CDR2 YFSETQ. The CDR3 has 15 residues. V lost 0 bases and J lost 5; bases outside the gene matches: 6. V and J are TRBV5-1 and TRBJ1-1, with 8 bases identical to TRBD1. The specimen comprised peripheral blood, sampled after pregnancy. This TCR came from a female donor with multiple sclerosis, enrolled in a pregnancy study. The CDR3 DNA is TGCGCCAGCAGCTTGGGGACAGGGAGGGTGACTGAAGCTTTCTTT. Protein sequence: CASSLGTGRVTEAFF.